Sequencing of this T cell receptor (beta chain) was carried out in a study of tissue T cells after allogeneic stem cell transplantation (dated by TCRdb to between 2020 and 2023). About the study as a whole: If a tissue had multiple samples, a pathologist reviewed H&E sections so that samples with histologically apparent lymphocytes got priority for sequencing. The study profiled TCR beta repertoires in many tissues obtained from research autopsies of patients with and without GVHD, and also in mouse models of GVHD. On the human side, the study was prospective and observational, with no blinding or randomization. Study-wide findings and limitations: Blood and spleen T cells captured only a limited portion of the TCR repertoire detected in tissues, in both patients and mice. The patient cohort was small and varied clinically, and sampling depth was recognized as a limitation. Within patients, how anatomically similar tissues were was a major factor shaping TCR repertoire composition, regardless of disease or transplant status. No blood samples were available from the non-GVHD comparator patients. Only a few T cell clones appeared in more than one patient, yet motif-based clustering showed tissue-specific repertoire signatures that were shared between patients. Which tissue TCRs were alloreactive or antigen-specific was not determined in the study, and some of the clones might have been host cells that persisted.

Taken with the paper, the label for time point translates to: human tissue collected at research (rapid) autopsy. For comparison, three non-HCT patients with other cancers were selected retrospectively, each having at least five GI tract samples and no known GI disease at death. Autopsy tissues, which were obtained after a median post-mortem interval of approximately 9.8 hours, included GI sites from esophagus to rectum, liver, skin and lymphoid organs including spleen. Autopsy specimens were bisected, with one portion flash-frozen in liquid nitrogen and the rest formalin-fixed; GI outer muscle layers were removed. To extract genomic DNA from frozen tissues, either the Mag-Bind Blood & Tissue DNA HDQ 96 Kit on a Chemagic 360 or the DNeasy Blood & Tissue Kit was used. Because of concern about red blood cell contamination, extracted DNA was further purified using the Genomic DNA Clean & Concentrator-25 kit.

This clone appeared a few times. Its antigen specificity is not known. No quality values exist for individual bases; no much larger clone is one base distant. Library preparation employed the immunoSEQ multiplex PCR assay. TCRbeta CDR3 sequencing was done by Adaptive Biotechnologies at survey depth, reporting CDR3 sequences, V/J genes, productive frequency and template counts. Amplification of TCR beta CDR3 regions started from genomic DNA instead of RNA. The published analysis was carried out like this. Jensen-Shannon divergence was used to quantify pairwise repertoire overlap between tissues, with a value of 1 meaning complete divergence and a value of 0 meaning identical repertoires. Tissues were clustered by single-linkage agglomerative hierarchical clustering of pairwise JSD values, and the clustering results were displayed as dendrograms. All patient samples were analyzed with GLIPH2 using simulation_depth 1000, kmer_min_depth 3 and cdr3_length_cutoff 8, and only groups containing more than two unique CDR3s were kept. A standardized tissue-overlap score was generated by extrapolating Jaccard GLIPH-group overlap across patients to a standard repertoire size of 1000 clones. Associations of diversity with clinical or experimental variables used linear mixed-effect models with tissue fixed effects and individual random effects. Sourced from immuneACCESS, this table was stored by TCRdb with only in-frame sequences that have V and J called. A share of the clones is absent; for the studies checked, an unresolved V gene accounts for under half, and the remainder has no known explanation. V, J and clone size were drawn from that table, and D and trimming were deduced from the DNA. The table for this sample lists 9,000 to 10,000 clones; around three fifths of them were counted only once. The top ten clonotypes cover over 9.5% of the sample.

The sequence was collected from a woman aged 18 to 49 with breast cancer. Sample: tissue from the jejunum, taken at autopsy.

The nucleotide sequence is TGTGCCAGCAGCTTAAATTATCAGGGGGCCGAGACCCAGTACTTC. Its amino acids are CASSLNYQGAETQYF. Here the chain combines TRBV7-6 and TRBJ2-5; TRBD1 agrees with 8 junctional bases. CDR1 and CDR2 are read off the germline V gene as SGHVS and FNYEAQ. The germline V end is reduced by 2 bases and the J end by 5 bases; junction bases left unmatched: 7. The CDR3 measures 15 amino acids from cysteine to phenylalanine. Just CDR3 DNA is preserved here, 45 bases in frame from base 1.